This record looks at one T cell receptor beta chain sequence and its context. Those enrolled, adults aged roughly 18 to 100 years, came from some 23 US areas. Assignments of participants to cohorts depended upon their own reported clinical history. This sample is part of a study of blood T cell repertoires in COVID-19. TCRdb keeps only in-frame clones here, not all; method: immunoSEQ multiplex PCR. This table has 350,000 to 550,000 clones, 87% appearing once. Per the germline V gene, CDR1 is SQVTM and CDR2 is ANQGSEA. The ends lost 7 bases at V and 2 bases at J; junction bases unmatched: 2. There are 11 residues in the CDR3.

The V call is TRBV29-1, the J call TRBJ2-7; TRBD2 agrees at 7 bases. Sequenced material: PBMCs or T cells enriched from blood (not recorded which). This clonotype originated in a young woman with acute COVID-19. DNA for the CDR3: TGCAGCGCCAGCGGGGCCTACGAGCAGTACTTC. As protein: CSASGAYEQYF.